What follows describes a single TCR beta chain. Only in-frame clones appear in the TCRdb table, and some are missing; sequencing was by immunoSEQ multiplex PCR. Here the sample spans 130,000 to 150,000 clones, 85% to 90% being singletons. The data were obtained in a study of blood T cell repertoires in COVID-19. Looking at the study overall: In each case, the material was cDNA or gDNA derived from T cells, B-cell-depleted T cells, or PBMCs.

CDR1 and CDR2 from the germline V gene are SGHRS and YFSETQ. V lost 4 bases and J lost 0; bases outside the gene matches: 6. The CDR3 consists of 17 residues. This chain connects TRBV5-1 to TRBJ2-3; 12 bases are shared with TRBD2. The TCR was taken from a human donor in a cohort sampled during active COVID-19. Sequenced material: peripheral blood. The CDR3, as DNA: TGCGCCAGCAGCACCTGGACTAGCGGGACGAGCACAGATACGCAGTATTTT. Translation: CASSTWTSGTSTDTQYF.